The clone carrying this T cell receptor (beta chain) has just a few counts. Antigen: not known. This sample was taken from a study of T cells after yellow fever vaccination. Whole-study findings and limits: It was a small share of clonotypes that appeared in both CD4 and CD8 compartments. The secondary response was weaker but peaked faster, day 5 versus 15.

In TCRdb, the 5' RACE reads were re-called with MiXCR into one record per CDR3 protein. The table lists more than 95,000 distinct CDR3 sequences, 7.5% to 10% of them singletons. There are 17 residues in the CDR3. Trimming stripped 4 bases from V and 0 bases from J, with 16 bases between. The sequence was obtained from a man between 18 and 29 years old who received the YFV17D yellow fever vaccine. The sample here was CD8+ T cells sorted from PBMCs, taken on the day of the yellow fever booster vaccination. V gene TRBV12-3 or TRBV12-4 combines with J gene TRBJ2-1, with a weak D call TRBD1 (7 bases). The CDR3 region has the DNA TGTGCCAGCAGTTACGGAGGGGGACAGAGCTCCTACAATGAGCAGTTCTTC. It specifies CASSYGGGQSSYNEQFF.